These 16 T cell receptor beta chains were sequenced from one sample in a study of tumor-infiltrating lymphocytes in oesophageal squamous cell carcinoma. TCRdb ran MiXCR on the PCR reads and lists one entry per CDR3 protein. Seen here are about 24,000 distinct CDR3 sequences, about two fifths observed once, and the top ten hold 20% to 25%. What was sequenced was esophageal tumor tissue. These receptors were obtained from a male donor with esophageal squamous cell carcinoma.

With respect to this clonotype: The DNA is left out, because the CDR3 cannot be placed on it with certainty; the CDR3 is given as TCRdb lists it. The genes are TRBV7-3 and TRBJ2-1. The germline gives CDR1 SGHTA, CDR2 FQGTGA. A total of 17 residues make up the CDR3, ends included. CDR3 loop: CASSFGYRGKRWLHLRF.

This clonotype was seen repeatedly, ten times or more. This chain uses TRBV19 with TRBJ2-1; D unclear. The CDR3 has 15 amino acids. V was pared by 5 bases and J by 0 bases, with 11 bases between. Germline loops: CDR1 LNHDA, CDR2 SQIVND (reference sequence). As DNA, the CDR3 is TGTGCCAGTAGTGGACGGCCAAGCTCCTACAATGAGCAGTTCTTC. It codes for CASSGRPSSYNEQFF.

The chain recombines TRBV7-3 with TRBJ2-1; D is perhaps TRBD1 or TRBD2 (6 bases each). The DNA end is more similar to TRBJ2-7, so the J call may be wrong. Germline values: CDR1 SGHTA, CDR2 FQGTGA. This CDR3 spans 15 amino acids. The CDR3, as DNA: TGTGCCAGCAGCCCGACCGGGGGCAGCCAAGCCAAGCAGTACTTC. Its translation: CASSPTGGSQAKQYF.

Many counts were recorded for this clonotype. The J gene is TRBJ2-7, the V gene TRBV6-6; the D gene could be TRBD1 or TRBD2 (6 bases each). Germline V gene data show CDR1 as MNHNY and CDR2 as SVGAGI (reference sequence). The CDR3 is made up of 15 amino acids. V dropped 2 bases and J dropped 4 bases, with 15 bases sitting between them. This CDR3 is CASSYLSRGAYEQYF. The CDR3 DNA follows: TGTGCCAGCAGTTACCTCTCGAGGGGGGCATACGAGCAGTACTTC.

The chain carries TRBV9 and TRBJ2-5; possible D gene TRBD1, 7 bases. Trimming stripped 4 bases from V and 4 bases from J, with 20 bases between. This CDR3 has 16 amino acids. The germline gives CDR1 SGDLS, CDR2 YYNGEE. The CDR3 is CASSQGGRGRGETQYF. CDR3 nucleotide sequence: TGTGCCAGCAGCCAGGGGGGTCGGGGGCGAGGAGAGACCCAGTACTTC.

This clonotype was observed many times. The genes are TRBV11-2 and TRBJ2-4; a possible D gene is TRBD2 (5 bases). TRBJ2-7 explains the end of the DNA better; the J call may be wrong. The germline V gene has CDR1 SGHAT and CDR2 FQNNGV. There are 14 residues in the CDR3. CDR3 region: CASSLVSGANEQYF. CDR3 DNA: TGTGCCAGCAGCTTAGTCAGCGGCGCCAACGAGCAGTACTTC.

This sequence joins TRBV7-9 and TRBJ1-1; D possibly corresponds to TRBD1 (5 bases). The CDR3 has 14 amino acids. CDR1 is SEHNR, CDR2 FQNEAQ, per germline (reference sequence). Trimming pared 5 bases from V and 0 bases from J, leaving 10 bases between. This CDR3 is CASSEKTVNTEAFF. CDR3 coding DNA: TGTGCCAGCAGCGAAAAGACAGTGAACACTGAAGCTTTCTTT.

This clonotype occurred a few times. The genes are TRBV4-1 and TRBJ2-5; 10 nucleotides line up with TRBD2. The CDR3 contains 18 residues. Looked up from germline, CDR1 is MGHRA and CDR2 is YSYEKL. After removal of 3 bases from V and 11 bases from J, the junction contained 21 bases not matched to a gene. Written as DNA, the CDR3 is TGCGCCAGCAGCCACCCCGGGACTAGCGATAACTCCTACAATGAGCAGTACTTC. Translated: CASSHPGTSDNSYNEQYF.

By share, this clonotype ranks as medium-sized. The rearrangement uses TRBV7-3 and TRBJ2-1, with unresolved D. The CDR3 runs 13 residues. V was shortened by 1 base and J by 7 bases, with 8 bases between the two germline ends. Looked up from germline, CDR1 is SGHTA and CDR2 is FQGTGA. The CDR3 sequence: CASSLNYGNEQFF. CDR3 coding DNA: TGTGCCAGCAGCTTAAATTATGGGAATGAGCAGTTCTTC.

The J gene is TRBJ2-1, the V gene TRBV7-2; 11 positions match TRBD2. V shed 1 base, J shed 5 bases, and the junction held 10 bases outside the gene matches. Germline loops: CDR1 SGHTA, CDR2 FQGNSA. The CDR3 is 18 amino acids. CDR3 loop: CASSLGPPLAGAHNEQFF. Here the CDR3 DNA reads TGTGCCAGCAGCTTAGGCCCCCCACTAGCGGGAGCCCACAATGAGCAGTTCTTC. Filled out from reference TRBV7-2 and TRBJ2-1, the complete variable domain reads GAGVSQSPSNKVTEKGKDVELRCDPISGHTALYWYRQSLGQGLEFLIYFQGNSAPDKSGLPSDRFSAERTGGSVSTLTIQRTQQEDSAVYLCASSLGPPLAGAHNEQFFGPGTRLTVL.

This clonotype is medium-sized (0.01 to 0.1%) within its sample. The chain carries TRBV7-3 and TRBJ2-1, with 12 bases identical to TRBD2. The CDR3 loop spans 15 amino acids. The germline V gene has CDR1 SGHTA and CDR2 FQGTGA. J gave up 4 bases and V 5 bases, and 3 bases lay outside the gene matches. The CDR3 loop is CASSLAGGFYNEQFF. In nucleotides, the CDR3 is TGTGCCAGCAGCCTAGCGGGGGGGTTTTACAATGAGCAGTTCTTC.

This clonotype has ten or more counts. V and J are TRBV12-3 or TRBV12-4 and TRBJ2-1; TRBD2 aligns across 11 bases. The CDR3 contains 15 residues. Trimming at V came to 4 bases and at J to 5 bases, leaving 4 bases not matched to a gene. CDR3 sequence: CASSSGTSGDNEQFF. CDR3 in DNA: TGTGCCAGCAGTTCCGGGACTAGCGGAGACAATGAGCAGTTCTTC.

The chain joins TRBV7-2 to TRBJ2-1, with 8 bases aligning to TRBD1. V dropped 5 bases and J dropped 15; count of bases not matched to a gene: 9. Germline values: CDR1 SGHTA, CDR2 FQGNSA. The CDR3 extends over 12 amino acids. In DNA, the CDR3 is TGTGCCAGCAGCGGACAGGGTATAATGCGGTTCTTC. Its protein is CASSGQGIMRFF.

This clonotype has a handful of counts. This sequence joins TRBV12-3 or TRBV12-4 and TRBJ1-2; maybe TRBD1 (5 bases). This CDR3 spans 14 amino acids. The V end lost 2 bases, the J end lost 3 bases, and 10 bases lay between the germline ends. In DNA, the CDR3 is TGTGCCAGCAGTTTAAGTATACAGGACTATGGCTACACCTTC. Amino acid sequence: CASSLSIQDYGYTF.

The J gene is TRBJ2-7, the V gene TRBV6-1, with 10 bases identical to TRBD1. This CDR3 has 14 amino acids. Looked up from germline, CDR1 is MNHNS and CDR2 is SASEGT. J lost 2 bases, V lost 6 bases, and 4 bases had no gene match. CDR3 sequence reads: CASRQTGGAYEQYF. The CDR3 DNA is TGTGCCAGCAGACAGACAGGGGGCGCCTACGAGCAGTACTTC.

There are many counts of this clonotype. V is TRBV12-3 or TRBV12-4 and J is TRBJ1-6; D might be TRBD1 (6 bases). This CDR3 is built from 16 residues. Trimming cost V 1 base and J 3 bases, with 10 bases left between them. The CDR3 loop is CASSLGGRLYNSPLHF. The CDR3 DNA reads as TGTGCCAGCAGTTTAGGGGGGCGCCTCTATAATTCACCCCTCCACTTT.